The clone carrying this T cell receptor (beta chain) was picked up many times. Its antigen remains unidentified. There were TCR beta CDR3 regions amplified from RNA transcripts. Carried out on the TCR CDR3, a first-round RT-PCR used the HTBI primer set. TCRdb independently ran MiXCR on the multiplex PCR reads; one entry per CDR3 protein. The sample includes roughly 710,000 distinct CDR3 sequences, approximately 40% of them seen just once. Hyperthyroidism of Graves' type that showed no ophthalmopathy progression within 18 months was stable. Trimming stripped 9 bases from V and 7 bases from J, with 10 bases between. Germline loops: CDR1 SNHLY, CDR2 FYNNEI. This CDR3 region has 12 residues. These data are taken from a study of T cells in Graves' hyperthyroidism and ophthalmopathy. Findings and limits, study-wide: Among clonotypes expanded in thyroid above 0.001, most were also found in blood.

This receptor was obtained from a woman aged 40 to 50 with Graves' hyperthyroidism. The material sequenced was blood. This sequence joins TRBV2 and TRBJ1-6; D unresolved. The CDR3 region has the DNA TGTGCCAGTAGAGGAGGCAATTCACCCCTCCACTTT. Translation: CASRGGNSPLHF.